This entry features one T cell receptor beta chain sequence. This entry comes from a study of blood T cell repertoires in COVID-19. About the research overall: Samples came from the United States, Italy and Spain, spanning acute and convalescent COVID-19. PBMCs, B-cell-depleted T cells, or T cells were the source of the cDNA or gDNA that made up the material.

Germline V gene lookup returns CDR1 SEHNR and CDR2 FQNEAQ (reference sequence). This CDR3 is 15 amino acids long. V was pared by 5 bases and J by 3 bases, with 7 bases of the junction left unmatched. This study enrolled people aged 18 to 89 from approximately 24 US geographic areas. Participant-reported clinical history was the basis for cohort assignment. Only in-frame clones appear in the TCRdb table, and some are missing; sequencing was by immunoSEQ multiplex PCR. The profile shows around 420,000 clones, roughly 86% of them singletons. The sequenced sample consisted of PBMCs or T cells enriched from blood (not recorded which). The clonotype was recovered from a woman aged 40 to 55 with acute COVID-19. This rearrangement joins TRBV7-9 to TRBJ2-7; 10 bases map to TRBD2. CDR3 nucleotides: TGTGCCAGCAGCCCACTCAGGACTAGCGGCTACGAGCAGTACTTC. Translating it yields CASSPLRTSGYEQYF. Based on the CDR3 plus reference TRBV7-9 and TRBJ2-7, the full variable domain is DTGVSQNPRHKITKRGQNVTFRCDPISEHNRLYWYRQTLGQGPEFLTYFQNEAQLEKSRLLSDRFSAERPKGSFSTLEIQRTEQGDSAMYLCASSPLRTSGYEQYFGPGTRLTVT.